The 7 T cell receptor beta chains below all came from one sample that was sequenced in a study of T cells after yellow fever vaccination. TCRdb ran MiXCR on the 5' RACE reads and lists one entry per CDR3 protein. Of hundreds of thousands of distinct CDR3 sequences listed, 3.6% are singletons. This sample comprised PBMCs, obtained on the day of the yellow fever booster vaccination. These receptors were collected from a man aged 18 to 35 who received the YFV17D yellow fever vaccine.

This clonotype appeared many times. The rearrangement uses TRBV3-1 and TRBJ2-5; TRBD2 agrees at 8 bases. The junction had 6 bases not matched to a gene; V was cut back by 4 bases and J by 2 bases. Germline values: CDR1 LGHDT, CDR2 YNNKEL (reference sequence). This CDR3 has 15 amino acids. The CDR3 nucleotides are TGTGCCAGCAGCCCTGTACTAGCGGAACAAGAGACCCAGTACTTC. This translates into CASSPVLAEQETQYF.

This clonotype was seen a few times. The rearrangement joins TRBV7-3 to TRBJ2-1; 13 bases align to TRBD2. The CDR3 spans 15 residues. Germline trimming cut 4 bases from V and 7 bases from J; bases unmatched to any gene: 4. Germline lookup yields CDR1 SGHTA and CDR2 FQGTGA. The CDR3 protein is CASSSGLAGVNEQFF. CDR3 nucleotides: TGTGCCAGCAGCTCCGGACTAGCGGGGGTGAATGAGCAGTTCTTC. The full variable domain, completed using reference TRBV7-3 and TRBJ2-1, is GAGVSQTPSNKVTEKGKYVELRCDPISGHTALYWYRQSLGQGPEFLIYFQGTGAADDSGLPNDRFFAVRPEGSVSTLKIQRTERGDSAVYLCASSSGLAGVNEQFFGPGTRLTVL.

The rearrangement links TRBV10-3 to TRBJ2-3; 7 bases align to TRBD2. The germline V gene encodes CDR1 ENHRY and CDR2 SYGVKD. Trimming took 3 bases from V and 1 from J; bases not matched to a gene: 1. This CDR3 spans 14 amino acids. CDR3 loop: CAISDAGGTDTQYF. DNA for the CDR3: TGTGCCATCAGTGACGCGGGGGGCACAGATACGCAGTATTTT.

This clonotype was counted at least ten times. The chain employs TRBV5-1 and TRBJ2-3; no clear D. This CDR3 has 14 amino acids. Germline assignment: CDR1 SGHRS and CDR2 YFSETQ. Trimming took off 3 bases at V and 4 bases at J, with 12 bases between the two ends. The CDR3 protein is CASSSAQAADTQYF. DNA of the CDR3: TGCGCCAGCAGCTCGGCCCAAGCCGCAGATACGCAGTATTTT.

The chain combines TRBV5-6 with TRBJ2-7; D perhaps matches TRBD1 (5 bases). Germline CDR1 SGHDT, CDR2 YYEEEE. V lost 4 bases and J 3 bases, leaving 14 bases between the germline ends. CDR3 size: 14 residues. Written as DNA, the CDR3 is TGTGCCAGCAGCCCCCTTGGGGCGGACTACGAGCAGTACTTC. Translated: CASSPLGADYEQYF.

V gene TRBV19 combines with J gene TRBJ1-1, with D maybe TRBD1 (5 bases). The CDR3 is made up of 14 amino acids. The V end was cut by 6 bases, the J end by 4 bases, with 15 bases between. The germline V gene has CDR1 LNHDA and CDR2 SQIVND (reference sequence). The CDR3 DNA is TGTGCCAGTAGGGACGCGGGGGTAAGCACTGAAGCTTTCTTT. This gives the protein CASRDAGVSTEAFF.

This clonotype has a handful of counts. This rearrangement joins TRBV4-1 to TRBJ2-1; 9 nucleotides align to TRBD2. The CDR3 contains 17 residues. CDR1 and CDR2 from the germline V gene are MGHRA and YSYEKL. V dropped 1 base and J dropped 0; count of bases not matched to a gene: 4. The CDR3 coding sequence is TGCGCCAGCAGCCAAGGAGCGGGGGGCCTCTCCTACAATGAGCAGTTCTTC. The encoded protein is CASSQGAGGLSYNEQFF.